The 29 T cell receptor beta chains reported below all come from one sample, sequenced in a study of T cell clonality in common variable immunodeficiency. The table came from immunoSEQ multiplex PCR; TCRdb's copy has only in-frame clones and leaves some out. The sample contains about 35,000 clones, none of them singletons. Input material: peripheral blood mononuclear cells. The source of these receptors is a person aged 18 to 70 in good health.

This clone was seen at least ten times. The read ends 3 residues shy of where the CDR3 ends; the end is completed using the germline J gene. This sequence joins TRBV6-1 and TRBJ2-3, with D possibly called TRBD1 or TRBD2 (6 bases each). CDR1 and CDR2 from the germline V gene are MNHNS and SASEGT. The CDR3 is made up of 17 amino acids. This CDR3 reads CASSEANTGRSNQPQYF. The DNA read from the CDR3 is TGTGCCAGCAGTGAAGCCAATACAGGGAGGAGCAATCAGCCG.

This clone showed up many times. Read sequence stops 3 residues before the CDR3 end, and the germline J gene provides the missing end. The chain couples TRBV20-1 to TRBJ2-4, with TRBD1 identical over 8 bases. From germline, CDR1 is DFQATT and CDR2 SNEGSKA (reference sequence). This CDR3 contains 17 residues. The CDR3 is CSARGRRSSDRDDGQYF. CDR3 bases read: TGCAGTGCTAGAGGGCGGAGATCCTCGGACAGGGATGATGGT.

This clone was picked up many times. The missing CDR3 end, 3 residues past where the read stops, is filled in from the germline J gene. The chain uses TRBV12-3 or TRBV12-4 and TRBJ2-6, with no clear D. V was shortened by 5 bases and J by 0 bases, with 8 bases between the two germline ends. The CDR3 is 15 residues long. This CDR3 reads CASSPPGSGANVLTF. The CDR3 bases that were read are TGTGCCAGCAGTCCCCCAGGCTCTGGGGCCAACGTC.

The sequenced part of the CDR3 DNA is TGTGCCAGCAGCTTAGGCGGTGCGGGGGCCGACGAG. Amino acid sequence: CASSLGGAGADE. The full CDR3 sequence reads CASSLGGAGADEQYF. The rearrangement joins TRBV7-2 to TRBJ2-7; D is perhaps TRBD2 (7 bases). The read stops 3 residues short of the end of the CDR3; the missing end is completed from the germline J gene. The germline V gene encodes CDR1 SGHTA and CDR2 FQGNSA. The CDR3 runs 15 residues. Trimming removed 1 base at V and 5 bases at J, with 15 bases between.

This clone was observed at least ten times. CDR3 region: CSARSRGSNEQFF. CDR3 bases read: TGCAGTGCTAGATCTCGCGGGAGCAATGAG. The chain employs TRBV20-1 and TRBJ2-1, with TRBD2 identical over 7 bases. The missing CDR3 end, 3 residues past where the read stops, is filled in from the germline J gene. The CDR3 spans 13 residues. The J segment lost 6 bases and the V segment lost 2 bases, leaving 4 bases of the junction unmatched. Germline V lookup: CDR1 DFQATT, CDR2 SNEGSKA (reference sequence).

There are many counts of this clone. The read terminates 3 residues before the CDR3 end, so the remaining end is supplied by the germline J gene. The V call is TRBV6-1, the J call TRBJ1-6; possibly TRBD1 for D (5 bases). Germline V gives CDR1 MNHNS, CDR2 SASEGT. This CDR3 comprises 13 residues. V lost 1 base, J lost 11 bases, and 9 bases lay in between. This CDR3 reads CASSEGKGTPLHF. The part of the CDR3 DNA that was read is TGTGCCAGCAGTGAAGGAAAGGGGACACCC.

This clone was found many times. From the germline J gene comes the end of the CDR3, since the read stops 3 residues before it. The chain couples TRBV20-1 to TRBJ1-2; D ambiguous. The CDR3 is made up of 12 amino acids. In germline, CDR1 is DFQATT, CDR2 SNEGSKA (reference sequence). This CDR3 is CSASHSAGGYTF. The CDR3 bases that were read are TGCAGTGCTAGTCATAGCGCCGGCGGC.

This clone was detected ten times or more. The CDR3 end is not reached by the read, which stops 3 residues before it; the germline J gene fills it in. This chain connects TRBV2 to TRBJ2-7, with 7 bases aligning to TRBD1. The CDR3 runs to 14 residues. The V segment lost 7 bases and the J segment 3 bases; nucleotides outside the gene matches: 9. The V gene's germline CDR1 is SNHLY and CDR2 FYNNEI. This CDR3 reads CASKDRVAHYEQYF. The CDR3 bases that were read are TGTGCCAGCAAAGACAGGGTTGCACACTACGAG.

This clone appeared many times. The CDR3 end lies 3 residues beyond the end of the read and is filled in from the germline J gene. The chain combines TRBV12-3 or TRBV12-4 with TRBJ2-7, with D possibly TRBD2 on 5 matching bases. The CDR3 extends over 14 amino acids. V was clipped by 4 bases and J by 2 bases, with 12 bases between them. CDR3 DNA (partial): TGTGCCAGCAGTTCGGGGATCTCTCCCTACGAG. It codes for CASSSGISPYE. The CDR3, in full, reads CASSSGISPYEQYF.

CDR3 bases read: TGTGCCAGCAGTGAAGGCCTGTTGGCGGACAGGGGAACCGAG. This sequence encodes CASSEGLLADRGTE. The CDR3 reads in full as CASSEGLLADRGTEQYF. This rearrangement joins TRBV6-1 to TRBJ2-7; 9 positions agree with TRBD1. The read halts 3 residues ahead of the CDR3 end, with the missing end drawn from the germline J gene. The ends lost 1 base at V and 6 bases at J; junction bases unmatched: 13. From germline, CDR1 is MNHNS and CDR2 SASEGT. The CDR3 runs to 17 residues.

In its sample, this clone was seen a few times. The CDR3 region is CASSGTGEETQYF. The CDR3 DNA, read in part, is TGTGCCAGCTCCGGGACAGGGGAAGAGACG. The genes are TRBV18 and TRBJ2-3; 10 bases map to TRBD1. The read finishes 3 residues shy of the CDR3 end, and the germline J gene is used to complete it. CDR1 and CDR2 from the germline V gene are KGHSH and LQKENI. The CDR3 length is 13 residues. The full variable domain, completed using reference TRBV18 and TRBJ2-3, is NAGVMQNPRHLVRRRGQEARLRCSPMKGHSHVYWYRQLPEEGLKFMVYLQKENIIDESGMPKERFSAEFPKEGPSILRIQQVVRGDSAAYFCASSGTGEETQYFGPGTRLTVL.

This clone was picked up many times. Sequencing ends 3 residues short of the CDR3 end; the germline J gene provides the rest. The chain recombines TRBV14 with TRBJ1-2; D not certain. This CDR3 has 15 amino acids. CDR1 and CDR2 from the germline V gene are SGHDN and FVKESK. The DNA read from the CDR3 is TGTGCCAGCAGCCAAGGCTTGCGGGATAATGGCGAC. Its translation is CASSQGLRDNGD. The CDR3 reads in full as CASSQGLRDNGDYTF.

This clone was picked up many times. The read ends 3 residues shy of where the CDR3 ends; the end is completed using the germline J gene. V gene TRBV20-1 combines with J gene TRBJ2-2; TRBD1 matches at 7 bases. CDR3 length: 14 residues. Germline V gene lookup returns CDR1 DFQATT and CDR2 SNEGSKA (reference sequence). The DNA read from the CDR3 is TGCAGTGCTAGAGTTACAGGGGACAATTCACCG. This sequence encodes CSARVTGDNSP. The entire CDR3 protein is CSARVTGDNSPLFF.

A remark on this clone: The DNA ends 3 residues before the CDR3 does, and the rest of the CDR3 is filled in from the germline J gene. The V gene is TRBV7-2, the J gene TRBJ1-3, with 9 nucleotides matching TRBD1. V was clipped by 4 bases and J by 3 bases; unmatched bases: 4. The germline gives CDR1 SGHTA, CDR2 FQGNSA. The CDR3 is 15 amino acids. CDR3 bases read: TGTGCCAGCAGCTGGACGGGACAGGGTGGAAACACC. It specifies CASSWTGQGGNT. The full CDR3 protein reads CASSWTGQGGNTIYF.

With respect to this clone: With the read ending 3 residues before the CDR3 end, the germline J gene is used to fill in that end. The chain employs TRBV30 and TRBJ2-4; D ambiguous. The CDR3 is 11 residues long. Germline V gene lookup returns CDR1 GTSNPN and CDR2 SVGIG (reference sequence). CDR3 bases read: TGTGCCTGGAGTGTAGGGTATGGT. This codes for CAWSVGYG. The entire CDR3 protein reads CAWSVGYGQYF.

Points on this clone: The CDR3 end is not reached by the read, which stops 3 residues before it; the germline J gene fills it in. This chain connects TRBV19 to TRBJ2-7, with 8 bases aligning to TRBD1. Per the germline V gene, CDR1 is LNHDA and CDR2 is SQIVND (reference sequence). The CDR3 consists of 14 residues. Trimming at V came to 6 bases and at J to 0 bases, leaving 4 bases not matched to a gene. CDR3 residues: CASRGTGGSYEQYF. The CDR3 DNA, read in part, is TGTGCCAGTAGGGGCACAGGGGGCTCCTACGAG. Full variable domain (rest looked up from reference TRBV19 and TRBJ2-7): DGGITQSPKYLFRKEGQNVTLSCEQNLNHDAMYWYRQDPGQGLRLIYYSQIVNDFQKGDIAEGYSVSREKKESFPLTVTSAQKNPTAFYLCASRGTGGSYEQYFGPGTRLTVT.

Many counts were recorded for this clone. From the germline J gene comes the end of the CDR3, since the read stops 3 residues before it. The chain employs TRBV5-1 and TRBJ2-3; 9 nucleotides align to TRBD1. The germline CDR1 and CDR2 sequences are SGHRS and YFSETQ. This CDR3 spans 14 amino acids. The V segment lost 1 base and the J segment 4 bases; nucleotides outside the gene matches: 1. The CDR3 sequence is CASSLTGGSDTQYF. CDR3 DNA, as far as it was read: TGCGCCAGCAGCTTGACAGGGGGCTCAGATACG.

To note about this clone: The read halts 3 residues ahead of the CDR3 end, with the missing end drawn from the germline J gene. The chain uses TRBV25-1 and TRBJ2-7, with 7 bases fitting TRBD1. Looked up from germline, CDR1 is MGHDK and CDR2 is SYGVNS. Germline trimming cut 2 bases from V and 1 base from J; bases unmatched to any gene: 5. The CDR3 runs to 15 residues. CDR3 in amino acids: CASSEGNRGSYEQYF. The sequenced CDR3 bases are TGTGCCAGCAGTGAAGGGAACAGGGGATCCTACGAG.

As concerns this clone: Read sequence stops 3 residues before the CDR3 end, and the germline J gene provides the missing end. The chain combines TRBV5-1 with TRBJ2-7; TRBD1 matches at 8 bases. This CDR3 comprises 15 residues. Trimming took 0 bases from V and 2 from J; bases not matched to a gene: 4. Germline CDR1 is SGHRS and CDR2 is YFSETQ. Incomplete CDR3 DNA: TGCGCCAGCAGCTTGGAGGTACAGGGGGCCTACGAG. Translating it yields CASSLEVQGAYE. The full-length CDR3 reads as CASSLEVQGAYEQYF.

This clone was seen repeatedly, ten times or more. The CDR3 end falls 3 residues outside the read, so it is completed with the germline J gene. The V and J genes are TRBV19 and TRBJ2-3; D gene uncertain. The CDR3 length is 15 residues. Germline V gives CDR1 LNHDA, CDR2 SQIVND (reference sequence). Trimming took off 1 base at V and 2 bases at J, with 10 bases between the two ends. CDR3 sequence reads: CASSIGARPTDTQYF. The DNA read from the CDR3 is TGTGCCAGTAGTATAGGGGCGCGACCCACAGATACG.

In regard to this clone: The read falls 3 residues short of the CDR3 end, and the missing part is taken from the germline J gene. The chain combines TRBV7-2 with TRBJ2-2, with TRBD1 matching 7 bases. The CDR3 sequence is 18 residues long. Germline CDR1 is SGHTA and CDR2 is FQGNSA. Germline trimming cut 0 bases from V and 1 base from J; bases unmatched to any gene: 8. This CDR3 is CASSLAGWGQLNTGELFF. The part of the CDR3 DNA that was read is TGTGCCAGCAGCTTAGCGGGTTGGGGACAGCTGAACACCGGGGAG.

This clone was detected ten times or more. Sequencing ends 3 residues short of the CDR3 end; the germline J gene provides the rest. This chain links TRBV6-2 or TRBV6-3 with TRBJ2-1; TRBD1 agrees at 9 bases. Germline V lookup: CDR1 MNHEY, CDR2 SVGEGT. With 4 bases clipped from V and 7 bases from J, the junction kept 8 bases outside the gene matches. This CDR3 is built from 15 residues. The CDR3 region is CASSSYRTGVNEQFF. Partial CDR3 DNA: TGTGCCAGCAGTTCTTACCGGACAGGGGTGAATGAG.

The sample holds many counts of this clone. The read falls 3 residues short of the CDR3 end, and the missing part is taken from the germline J gene. This chain links TRBV18 with TRBJ1-2; no clear D. The CDR3 has 16 residues. Germline CDR1 reads KGHSH; CDR2 reads LQKENI. The V gene lost 3 bases and the J gene lost 0 bases, with 14 bases spanning the gap. CDR3 sequence reads: CASSPGLEPTNYGYTF. CDR3 bases read: TGTGCCAGCTCACCTGGACTGGAACCAACTAACTATGGC.

This clone has at least ten counts. Read data end 3 residues before the CDR3 end; the end is taken from the germline J gene. The chain couples TRBV2 to TRBJ2-5, with 9 bases fitting TRBD2. Per the germline V gene, CDR1 is SNHLY and CDR2 is FYNNEI. V dropped 10 bases and J dropped 4; count of bases not matched to a gene: 13. This CDR3 is 15 amino acids long. The DNA read from the CDR3 is TGTGCCACCAAAGGGGCTAGCGGGACTCGAGAGACC. This translates into CATKGASGTRET. The whole CDR3 reads CATKGASGTRETQYF.

There are many counts of this clone. The read gets to within 3 residues of the CDR3 end, and the germline J gene fills in the rest. V usage is TRBV2 and J usage is TRBJ1-1; no clear D. This CDR3 region has 12 residues. Germline lookup yields CDR1 SNHLY and CDR2 FYNNEI. The CDR3 DNA, read in part, is TGTGCCAGCAATAGGGTCGAAGCGGGA. It translates to CASNRVEAG. The whole CDR3 protein is CASNRVEAGAFF.

This clone was recorded many times. The DNA ends 3 residues before the CDR3 does, and the rest of the CDR3 is filled in from the germline J gene. The gene calls are TRBV7-9 and TRBJ2-1; TRBD2 agrees at 8 bases. V gave up 9 bases and J gave up 3 bases; unmatched junction bases: 7. CDR3 length: 14 amino acids. CDR1 is SEHNR and CDR2 is FQNEAQ in the germline V gene (reference sequence). The CDR3 here is CASTLAGNYNEQFF. The DNA read from the CDR3 is TGTGCCAGTACTTTAGCGGGGAACTACAATGAG.

This clone was observed a handful of times. Coverage ceases 3 residues before the CDR3 finishes, and the germline J gene fills in the end. The chain couples TRBV2 to TRBJ1-2; maybe TRBD1 (5 bases). This CDR3 has 19 residues. From germline, CDR1 is SNHLY and CDR2 FYNNEI. CDR3 region: CASSEAWGGTSGSRDDYTF. The covered CDR3 bases are TGTGCCAGCAGTGAAGCGTGGGGAGGGACTAGCGGGAGCAGGGATGAC.

This clone was seen at least ten times. The read ends 3 residues before the CDR3 terminus; that terminus is restored from the germline J gene. The chain has TRBV29-1 and TRBJ2-7, with 9 bases fitting TRBD2. The V gene's germline CDR1 is SQVTM and CDR2 ANQGSEA. The CDR3 is made up of 15 amino acids. The J segment lost 0 bases and the V segment lost 7 bases, leaving 10 bases of the junction unmatched. Here the CDR3 reads CSASGGSGGSYEQYF. The sequenced part of the CDR3 DNA is TGCAGCGCCTCAGGGGGTAGCGGGGGCTCCTACGAG.

This clone was seen a handful of times. Partial CDR3 DNA: TGTGCCAGCAGTAGCCCGGCGGGCTCCTACGAC. It specifies CASSSPAGSYD. Given in full, the CDR3 is CASSSPAGSYDYTF. The genes are TRBV7-9 and TRBJ1-2; D is unclear. With the read ending 3 residues before the CDR3 end, the germline J gene is used to fill in that end. The CDR3 contains 14 residues. Germline loops: CDR1 SEHNR, CDR2 FQNEAQ (reference sequence).